This T cell receptor beta chain was identified during a study of blood T cell repertoires in COVID-19 (TCRdb year 2020). With respect to the entire study: Samples covering the acute and convalescent phases of COVID-19 were provided by collaborators in the United States, Italy and Spain. Where HLA class I and class II types were available, the types were taken from metadata supplied by the sample provider, not from assay-based typing. A de-identified subject ID, COVID-19 status, age in years and sex were almost always included in the sample metadata. The repertoires were made available in a free public database intended to serve as a resource for research on the immune response to SARS-CoV-2. Subjects who had been exposed to COVID-19, were actively infected with it, or had recovered from it provided the deeply sampled blood TCRbeta repertoires that made up the dataset. Samples were obtained from the ongoing ImmuneRACE study (first 160 participants) and from some 1,200 subjects provided by 6 global collaborators. The material from the prospective study consisted of cDNA or gDNA derived from T cells, B-cell-depleted T cells, or PBMCs.

Participants in the prospective study were enrolled through a virtual design, were aged about 18 to 89 years, and lived in 24 United States geographic areas. In the prospective study, cohorts were assigned on the basis of participant-reported clinical history obtained from a screening survey and a study questionnaire. In the prospective study, whole blood, serum and a nasopharyngeal or oropharyngeal swab were collected from each participant by mobile phlebotomists. Additional blood draws and questionnaires over an approximately 2-month period could optionally be provided by prospective study participants. Before DNA extraction, blood samples from the prospective study were shipped at room temperature or frozen. The CDR3 goes from the cysteine to the phenylalanine over 15 residues. Kept here is only the CDR3 DNA, which spans 45 bases and is read in frame from base 1. Per the germline V gene, SGHTA is the CDR1 and FQGNSA is the CDR2. The junction carries 15 bases between V and J, which are trimmed by 5 bases and 5 bases respectively.

For this clone: This receptor's antigen is unknown. It has no much larger one-base neighbor in the sample; base qualities were not kept.

General conclusions and limits of the study: Clinical and demographic metadata were provided uncurated, with the amount varying by source and participant.

TCRbeta CDR3 regions were amplified from genomic DNA using the immunoSEQ Assay, a bias-controlled multiplex PCR. The paper's processing steps were these. The number of nucleated cells in each sample was estimated by amplification of reference gene primers within the assay. To quantify the absolute abundance of each unique TCRbeta CDR3 rearrangement, sequence reads were collapsed and filtered. For each sample, productive Simpson clonality was calculated as the square root of Simpson's diversity index over productive rearrangements. TCRdb obtained this table from immuneACCESS and retained in-frame rearrangements with V and J assigned. These tables miss some clones; where compared with another copy, unresolved V genes account for less than half of the shortfall, and the remainder is unexplained. The DNA gave D and trimming, while V, J and clone size come from that table. Here the sample has roughly 250,000 clones; 70% to 90% occur a single time. The ten biggest clones cover around 1.3% of the sample.

The V and J genes are TRBV7-2 and TRBJ2-2; possibly the D gene is TRBD1, per 8 matching bases. What was sequenced was PBMCs or T cells enriched from blood (not recorded which). This sequence was found in a woman aged 40 to 55 with acute COVID-19. The nucleotide sequence is TGTGCCAGCAGCCAGGGGGCGGGGGTAACCGGGGAGCTGTTTTTT. Translated, it gives CASSQGAGVTGELFF.